This T cell receptor beta chain originates from a study of blood T cell repertoires in COVID-19. In the study overall: Acute and convalescent COVID-19 specimens originated in the United States, Italy and Spain. Sample material is recorded as cDNA or gDNA derived from T cells, B-cell-depleted T cells, or PBMCs.

Germline-derived CDR1 and CDR2 are MNHEY and SVGAGI. There are 15 residues in the CDR3. The V gene end was trimmed by 4 bases and the J gene end by 7 bases; junction bases not matched to a gene: 10. Sequencing used immunoSEQ multiplex PCR; TCRdb keeps in-frame clones, though not all of them. The sample records about 57,000 clones, about nine tenths being singletons. During active infection, Seattle patients enrolled and were then monitored through disease. This chain uses TRBV6-5 with TRBJ1-2; 9 bases are a match to TRBD1. The source material was peripheral blood. The clonotype originates from a woman of 80 years or more with COVID-19, enrolled during active disease. The CDR3 DNA sequence: TGTGCCAGCAGTTTGGGACAGGGTGGGCTTGCTGGCTACACCTTC. Residues: CASSLGQGGLAGYTF.